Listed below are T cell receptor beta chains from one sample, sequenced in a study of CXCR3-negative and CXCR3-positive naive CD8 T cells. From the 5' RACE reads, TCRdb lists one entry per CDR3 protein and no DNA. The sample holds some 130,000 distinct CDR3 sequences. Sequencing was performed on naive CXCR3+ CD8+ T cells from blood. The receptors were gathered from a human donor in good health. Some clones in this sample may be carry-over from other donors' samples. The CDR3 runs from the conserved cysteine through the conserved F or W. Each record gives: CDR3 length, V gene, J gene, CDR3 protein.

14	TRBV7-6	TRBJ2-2	CASSFTRNTGELFF
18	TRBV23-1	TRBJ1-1	CASSQSGTGGTLNTEAFF
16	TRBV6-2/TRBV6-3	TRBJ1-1	CASSYPVDSGSTEAFF
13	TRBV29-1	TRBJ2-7	CSVRQGPVEEQYF
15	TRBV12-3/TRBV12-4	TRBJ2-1	CASSPTGTGDNEQFF
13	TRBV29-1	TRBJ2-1	CSGRAGVYNEQFF
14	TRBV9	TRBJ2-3	CASSPGTVTDTQYF
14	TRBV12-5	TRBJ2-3	CASGLVLITDTQYF
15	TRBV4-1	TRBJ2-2	CASSQEALGTGELFF
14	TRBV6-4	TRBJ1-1	CASSESFRGTEAFF
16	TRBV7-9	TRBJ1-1	CASSQIGSGRVTEAFF
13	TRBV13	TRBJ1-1	CASNSMLHSEAFF
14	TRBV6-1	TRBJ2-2	CASSERPNTGELFF
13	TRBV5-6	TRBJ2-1	CASSSNFGNEQFF
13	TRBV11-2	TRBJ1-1	CASSFKGGTEAFF
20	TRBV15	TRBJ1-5	CATSRAPYVSTGTRGQPQHF
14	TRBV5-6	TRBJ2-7	CASSFGTQVYEQYF
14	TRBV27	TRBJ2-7	CASSFIGSDYEQYF
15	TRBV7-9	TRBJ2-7	CASSLVPIGSYEQYF
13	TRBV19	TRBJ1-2	CASSPGAGYGYTF
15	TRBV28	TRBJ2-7	CASSLRDSSYNEQYF
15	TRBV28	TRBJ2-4	CASTPRLLAKNIQYF
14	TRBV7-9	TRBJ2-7	CASSSNRESYEQYF
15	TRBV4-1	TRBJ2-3	CASSRTGPAPDTQYF
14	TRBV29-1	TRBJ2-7	CSVRDRGYSYEQYF
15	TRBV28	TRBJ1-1	CASSFYPTGFTEAFF
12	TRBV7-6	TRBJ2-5	CASSLTQETQYF
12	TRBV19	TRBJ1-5	CASSMAGQTLDF
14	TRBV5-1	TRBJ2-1	CASSLTGGLDEQFF
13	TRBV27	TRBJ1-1	CASNDFREGEAFF
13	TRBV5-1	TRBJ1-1	CASSLLGEPEAFF
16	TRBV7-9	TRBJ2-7	CASSPAEGQRSYEQYF
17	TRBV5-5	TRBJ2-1	CASSIHPSGGGRDEQFF
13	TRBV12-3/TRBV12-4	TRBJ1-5	CASSLAGHQPQHF
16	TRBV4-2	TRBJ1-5	CASSQESGGGNQPQHF
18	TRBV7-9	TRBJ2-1	CASSLIGSSGDSYNEQFF
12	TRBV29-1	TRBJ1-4	CSVSGLGEKLFF
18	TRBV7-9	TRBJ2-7	CASSSTGTGTWGSYEQYF
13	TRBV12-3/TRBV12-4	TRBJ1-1	CASRPTLAGEAFF
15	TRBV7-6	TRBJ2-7	CASSLGTAQSYEQYF